Listed below are T cell receptor beta chains from one sample, sequenced in a study of long-term antiretroviral therapy in people with HIV. The assay was immunoSEQ multiplex PCR, and TCRdb's table has in-frame clones only and misses some. The data show about 24,000 clones, approximately 86% seen once. The sample was unsorted PBMCs, taken 1.8 years before starting antiretroviral therapy. These TCRs come from a middle-aged man with HIV. Both conserved end residues are part of each CDR3. The D gene is left open where the match is weak. Only some rows state a clone size, as once, few, many or a class for expanded clones.

V	J	length	D	size	DNA	CDR3
TRBV7-6	TRBJ1-4	13	.	.	TGTGCCAGCAGCTTAAATCGCCAGGGCGGACTGTTTTTT	CASSLNRQGGLFF
TRBV11-2	TRBJ2-7	17	TRBD2	.	TGTGCCAGCAGCTTAGTGGCTAGCGGTTTACTCTCCTACGAGCAGTACTTC	CASSLVASGLLSYEQYF
TRBV5-4	TRBJ2-5	16	TRBD1	.	TGTGCCAGCAGCTTTCGTTCCGGGACAGGAGGGGAGACCCAGTACTTC	CASSFRSGTGGETQYF
TRBV5-5	TRBJ1-1	17	.	.	TGTGCCAGCAGCTTGGTCCAGGGAGGAGGTTCTGACACTGAAGCTTTCTTT	CASSLVQGGGSDTEAFF
TRBV5-1	TRBJ2-2	15	.	.	TGCGCCAGCCGGGGGACACCCTCGAGGACCGGGGAGCTGTTTTTT	CASRGTPSRTGELFF
TRBV7-9	TRBJ2-1	14	.	.	TGTGCCAGCAGCTGGGGTCCAGAATTCGATGAGCAGTTCTTC	CASSWGPEFDEQFF
TRBV29-1	TRBJ2-3	13	.	.	TGCAGCGCCGGGGTCCAGGTCACAGATACGCAGTATTTT	CSAGVQVTDTQYF
TRBV27	TRBJ2-2	16	.	.	TGTGCCAGCAGTCTCCACTTTCTGGGGTTGGCCGGGGAGCTGTTTTTT	CASSLHFLGLAGELFF
TRBV6-5	TRBJ1-6	15	.	few	TGTGCCAGCAGATTCAAACTCGGGGGTAATTCACCCCTCCACTTT	CASRFKLGGNSPLHF
TRBV5-4	TRBJ2-7	13	TRBD1	.	TGTGCCAGCAGCGGAACAGGGGAGTACGAGCAGTACTTC	CASSGTGEYEQYF
TRBV10-1	TRBJ2-1	14	.	.	TGCGCCAGCAGTGAGTCGACTTATTCGGATGAGCAGTTCTTC	CASSESTYSDEQFF
TRBV18	TRBJ2-1	13	.	.	TGTGCCAGCTCACCACCCAGTTCCAATGAGCAGTTCTTC	CASSPPSSNEQFF
TRBV14	TRBJ2-2	14	.	.	TGTGCCAGCAGCCAGGACCTTTACACCGGGGAGCTGTTTTTT	CASSQDLYTGELFF
TRBV7-3	TRBJ2-7	13	.	.	TGTGCCAGCAGCCCCCAGTCGGACTACGAGCAGTACTTC	CASSPQSDYEQYF
TRBV19	TRBJ1-2	17	.	.	TGTGCCAGTAGTATAGCCGGGACTGCTGAAGGGGGCTATGGCTACACCTTC	CASSIAGTAEGGYGYTF
TRBV5-1	TRBJ2-3	14	.	.	TGCGCCAGCAGCTTGGTCAGCCCCACAGATACGCAGTATTTT	CASSLVSPTDTQYF
TRBV5-1	TRBJ2-3	12	.	.	TGCGCCAGCAGCTATGACACAGATACGCAGTATTTT	CASSYDTDTQYF
TRBV28	TRBJ1-5	14	.	.	TGTGCCAGCAGTTCAACCCCCACAGATCAGCCCCAGCATTTT	CASSSTPTDQPQHF
TRBV9	TRBJ2-3	14	.	.	TGTGCCAGCGGTACGAACACCTTCACAGATACGCAGTATTTT	CASGTNTFTDTQYF
TRBV27	TRBJ2-2	16	TRBD2	once	TGTGCCAGCAGTTTATTGGCGGGGGGTCTCACCGGGGAGCTGTTTTTT	CASSLLAGGLTGELFF
TRBV21-1	TRBJ1-1	16	.	.	TGTGCCAGCGCCCCGCGTGGTAAGTATATGAACACTGAAGCTTTCTTT	CASAPRGKYMNTEAFF
TRBV29-1	TRBJ2-3	14	.	.	TGCAGCGTTGTCTCAGGGGAAGGGACAGATACGCAGTATTTT	CSVVSGEGTDTQYF
TRBV6-5	TRBJ2-7	15	TRBD1	.	TGTGCCAGCAGCCGGGACAGGGGCTACTCCTACGAGCAGTACTTC	CASSRDRGYSYEQYF
TRBV29-1	TRBJ2-3	13	.	.	TGCAGCGTTGAAGGCCAGGCGAAAGATACGCAGTATTTT	CSVEGQAKDTQYF
TRBV21-1	TRBJ1-5	16	.	.	TGTGCCAGCAGCGACCCAACTGGTGCAATTCATCAGCCCCAGCATTTT	CASSDPTGAIHQPQHF
TRBV5-6	TRBJ2-5	14	.	.	TGTGCCAGCAGGACTTCAGGGCTTCAAGAGACCCAGTACTTC	CASRTSGLQETQYF
TRBV7-2	TRBJ2-2	14	.	.	TGTGCCAGCAGCTTCGGGGGAAATACCGGGGAGCTGTTTTTT	CASSFGGNTGELFF
TRBV5-5	TRBJ2-3	16	.	.	TGTGCCAGCAGCCCCCGGTTGGGGACTTTCGCAGATACGCAGTATTTT	CASSPRLGTFADTQYF
TRBV6-6	TRBJ2-5	15	.	.	TGTGCCAGCAGTTATACAGGGGGGGGACAAGAGACCCAGTACTTC	CASSYTGGGQETQYF